The 5 T cell receptor beta chains in this list originate from one sample, sequenced in a study of blood T cell repertoires in COVID-19. The protocol was immunoSEQ multiplex PCR, while the TCRdb copy is restricted to in-frame clones and leaves out a portion. The sample records 120,000 to 150,000 clones, over 85% being singletons. Material: peripheral blood. All receptors come from a human donor in a cohort sampled during active COVID-19.

This clone was seen a single time. The gene calls are TRBV4-3 and TRBJ1-6, with D uncertain. This CDR3 is built from 15 residues. Trimming pared 1 base from V and 4 bases from J, leaving 8 bases between. Germline-derived CDR1 and CDR2 are LGHNA and YSLEER. The CDR3 reads CASSQVWHYNSPLHF. CDR3 nucleotide sequence: TGCGCCAGCAGCCAAGTTTGGCATTATAATTCACCCCTCCACTTT.

The gene calls are TRBV20-1 and TRBJ2-7, with TRBD1 matching over 10 bases. With V trimmed by 6 bases and J by 5 bases, 1 base remained unmatched. This CDR3 has 11 residues. Germline assignment: CDR1 DFQATT and CDR2 SNEGSKA (reference sequence). The CDR3 DNA sequence: TGCAGTGCGGGACAGGGGAACGAGCAGTACTTC. Amino acid sequence: CSAGQGNEQYF.

The chain employs TRBV5-4 and TRBJ1-1, with unresolved D. V gave up 2 bases and J gave up 1 base, with 6 bases separating them. This CDR3 is 13 amino acids long. Germline V lookup: CDR1 SGHNT, CDR2 YYREEE (reference sequence). DNA for the CDR3: TGTGCCAGCAGCTTTTCGGGGAACACTGAAGCTTTCTTT. Protein: CASSFSGNTEAFF.

This chain uses TRBV15 with TRBJ2-4; 8 bases agree with TRBD1. The germline V gene encodes CDR1 LNHNV and CDR2 YYDKDF (reference sequence). Trimming removed 0 bases from V and 2 bases from J; junction bases left unmatched: 9. The CDR3 has 18 amino acids. The CDR3 sequence: CATSRDNPGGFSKNIQYF. Here the CDR3 DNA reads TGTGCCACCAGCAGAGATAATCCAGGGGGCTTTTCCAAAAACATTCAGTACTTC. Full variable domain (remainder filled in from reference TRBV15 and TRBJ2-4): DAMVIQNPRYQVTQFGKPVTLSCSQTLNHNVMYWYQQKSSQAPKLLFHYYDKDFNNEADTPDNFQSRRPNTSFCFLDIRSPGLGDTAMYLCATSRDNPGGFSKNIQYFGAGTRLSVL.

V usage is TRBV30 and J usage is TRBJ2-7; the D gene is possibly TRBD1 (6 bases). Trimming took 4 bases from V and 3 from J, leaving 16 bases between them. Germline CDR1 is GTSNPN and CDR2 is SVGIG (reference sequence). This CDR3 has 14 amino acids. This CDR3 reads CAWMGQTSVYEQYF. Here the CDR3 DNA reads TGTGCCTGGATGGGACAAACGAGCGTCTACGAGCAGTACTTC.